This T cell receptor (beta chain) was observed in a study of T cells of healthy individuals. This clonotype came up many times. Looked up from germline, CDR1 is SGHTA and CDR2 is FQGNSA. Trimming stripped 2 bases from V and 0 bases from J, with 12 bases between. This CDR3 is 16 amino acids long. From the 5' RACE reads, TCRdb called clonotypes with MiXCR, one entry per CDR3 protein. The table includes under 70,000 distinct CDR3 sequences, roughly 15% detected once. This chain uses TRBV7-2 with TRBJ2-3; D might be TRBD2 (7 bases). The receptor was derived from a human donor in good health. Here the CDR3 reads CASSLLGGPSTDTQYF. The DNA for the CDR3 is TGTGCCAGCAGCTTACTGGGGGGGCCCAGCACAGATACGCAGTATTTT.